This TCR beta chain derives from a study of T cell changes during pregnancy in multiple sclerosis. Generated by immunoSEQ multiplex PCR, the TCRdb table keeps only in-frame clones and is missing some. The data hold some 10,000 clones, with 83% observed a single time. Sample: CD8+ T cells from peripheral blood mononuclear cells, taken in the third trimester of pregnancy. This clonotype was obtained from a female donor in good health, enrolled as a control in a pregnancy study.

CDR3 sequence reads: CASIGTGLTEAFF. DNA of the CDR3: TGTGCCAGCATCGGGACAGGCCTCACTGAAGCTTTCTTT. J is TRBJ1-1 and V is TRBV6-1, with TRBD1 matching 8 bases. The CDR3 covers 13 residues. Germline assignment: CDR1 MNHNS and CDR2 SASEGT. Trimming removed 7 bases from V and 4 bases from J; junction bases left unmatched: 5.